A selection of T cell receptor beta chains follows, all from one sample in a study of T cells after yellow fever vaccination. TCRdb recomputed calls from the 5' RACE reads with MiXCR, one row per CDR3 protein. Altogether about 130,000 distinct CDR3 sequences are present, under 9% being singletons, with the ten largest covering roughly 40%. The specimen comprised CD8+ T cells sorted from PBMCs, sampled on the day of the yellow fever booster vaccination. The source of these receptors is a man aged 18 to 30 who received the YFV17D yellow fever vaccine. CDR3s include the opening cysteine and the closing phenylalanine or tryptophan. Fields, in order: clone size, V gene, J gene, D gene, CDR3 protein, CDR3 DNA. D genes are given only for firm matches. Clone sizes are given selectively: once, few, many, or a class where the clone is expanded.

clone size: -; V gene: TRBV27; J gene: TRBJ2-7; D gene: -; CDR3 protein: CASSFLPNYEQYF; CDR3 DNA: TGTGCCAGCAGTTTTTTACCTAACTACGAGCAGTACTTC
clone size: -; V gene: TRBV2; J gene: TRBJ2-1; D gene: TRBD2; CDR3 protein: CASSVGTSSYNEQFF; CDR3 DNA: TGTGCCAGCAGTGTGGGGACTAGCTCCTACAATGAGCAGTTCTTC
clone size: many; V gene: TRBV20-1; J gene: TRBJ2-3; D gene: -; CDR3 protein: CSAPLWGWADTQYF; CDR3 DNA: TGCAGTGCTCCCCTGTGGGGGTGGGCAGATACGCAGTATTTT
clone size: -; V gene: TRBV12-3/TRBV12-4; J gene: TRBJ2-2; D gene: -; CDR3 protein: CASSGGVGAWYTGELFF; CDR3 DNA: TGTGCCAGCAGTGGGGGTGTAGGGGCATGGTACACCGGGGAGCTGTTTTTT
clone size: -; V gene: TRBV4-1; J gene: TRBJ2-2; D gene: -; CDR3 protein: CASSQGEFTGELFF; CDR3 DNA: TGCGCCAGCAGCCAAGGAGAGTTCACCGGGGAGCTGTTTTTT
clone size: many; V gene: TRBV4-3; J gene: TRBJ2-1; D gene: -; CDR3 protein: CASSQASHEQFF; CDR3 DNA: TGCGCCAGCAGCCAAGCCAGCCATGAGCAGTTCTTC
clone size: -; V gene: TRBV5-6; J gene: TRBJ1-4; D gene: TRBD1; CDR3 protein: CASSSPRQGSNEKLFF; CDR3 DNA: TGTGCCAGCAGCTCCCCTAGACAGGGAAGTAATGAAAAACTGTTTTTT
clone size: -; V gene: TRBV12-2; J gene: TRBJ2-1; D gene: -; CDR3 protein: CASRLEGTSGEQKNNEQFF; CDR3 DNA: TGTGCAAGTCGCTTAGAAGGGACTAGCGGGGAACAAAAAAACAATGAGCAGTTCTTC
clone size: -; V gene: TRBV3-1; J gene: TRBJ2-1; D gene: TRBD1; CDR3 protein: CASSHPGQGYNEQFF; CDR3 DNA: TGTGCCAGCAGCCATCCGGGACAGGGGTACAATGAGCAGTTCTTC
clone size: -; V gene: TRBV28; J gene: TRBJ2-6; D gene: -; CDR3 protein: CASSGGVSGANVLTF; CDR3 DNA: TGTGCCAGCAGTGGAGGTGTATCTGGGGCCAACGTCCTGACTTTC
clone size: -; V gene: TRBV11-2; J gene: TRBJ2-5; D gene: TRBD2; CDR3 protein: CASSSSAGVAGGPETQYF; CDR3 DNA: TGTGCCAGCAGCTCCAGCGCTGGGGTAGCGGGGGGGCCAGAGACCCAGTACTTC
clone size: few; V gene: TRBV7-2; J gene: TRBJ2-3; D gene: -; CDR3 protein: CASSTPRGEGGDTDTQYF; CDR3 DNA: TGTGCCAGCAGCACCCCCCGGGGAGAGGGGGGGGACACAGATACGCAGTATTTT
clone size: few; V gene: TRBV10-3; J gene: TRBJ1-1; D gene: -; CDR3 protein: CAITPRPRDTEAFF; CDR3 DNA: TGTGCCATCACCCCGCGGCCCCGGGACACTGAAGCTTTCTTT
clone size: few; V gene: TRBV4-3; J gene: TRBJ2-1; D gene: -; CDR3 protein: CASSQDHLSSYNEQFF; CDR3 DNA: TGCGCCAGCAGCCAGGATCATTTAAGCTCCTACAATGAGCAGTTCTTC
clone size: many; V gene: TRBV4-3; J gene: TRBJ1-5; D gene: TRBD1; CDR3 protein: CASSPDRVSNQPQHF; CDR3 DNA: TGCGCCAGCAGTCCCGACAGGGTTAGCAATCAGCCCCAGCATTTT
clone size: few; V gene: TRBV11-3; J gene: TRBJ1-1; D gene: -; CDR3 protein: CASKARGTDTEAFF; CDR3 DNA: TGTGCCAGCAAGGCCCGGGGGACGGACACTGAAGCTTTCTTT
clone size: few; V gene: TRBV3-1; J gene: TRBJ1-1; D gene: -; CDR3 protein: CASSPEGGQGIWTEAFF; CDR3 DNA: TGTGCCAGCAGCCCCGAGGGCGGCCAGGGGATATGGACTGAAGCTTTCTTT
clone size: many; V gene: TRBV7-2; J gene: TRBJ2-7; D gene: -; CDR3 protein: CASSLPGLDSYEQYF; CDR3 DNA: TGTGCCAGCAGCTTACCGGGACTGGACTCATACGAGCAGTACTTC
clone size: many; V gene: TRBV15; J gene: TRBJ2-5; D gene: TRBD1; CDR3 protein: CATSKNRGSGETQYF; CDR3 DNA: TGTGCCACCAGCAAGAACAGGGGGTCAGGGGAGACCCAGTACTTC
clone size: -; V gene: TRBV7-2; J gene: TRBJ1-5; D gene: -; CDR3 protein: CASSKDGDFSNQPQHF; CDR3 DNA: TGTGCCAGCAGCAAGGACGGAGACTTTAGCAATCAGCCCCAGCATTTT
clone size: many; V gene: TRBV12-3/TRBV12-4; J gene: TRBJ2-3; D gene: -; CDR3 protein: CASSSTQKGTDTQYF; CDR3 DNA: TGTGCCAGCAGCTCCACTCAAAAGGGCACAGATACGCAGTATTTT
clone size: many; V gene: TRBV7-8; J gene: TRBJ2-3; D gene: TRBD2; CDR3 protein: CASSLSGAGSTDTQYF; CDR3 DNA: TGTGCCAGCAGCTTAAGCGGGGCCGGAAGCACAGATACGCAGTATTTT
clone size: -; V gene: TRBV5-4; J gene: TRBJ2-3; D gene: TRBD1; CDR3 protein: CASSLIGGPSTDTQYF; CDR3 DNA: TGTGCCAGCAGCTTGATAGGGGGCCCTAGCACAGATACGCAGTATTTT
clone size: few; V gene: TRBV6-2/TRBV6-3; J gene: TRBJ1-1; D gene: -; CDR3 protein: CASSWTQGGGTEAFF; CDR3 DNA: TGTGCCAGCAGTTGGACACAGGGAGGAGGCACTGAAGCTTTCTTT
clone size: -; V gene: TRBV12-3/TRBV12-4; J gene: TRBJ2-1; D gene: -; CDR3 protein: CASSLTPSGWGPPYNEQFF; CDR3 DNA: TGTGCCAGCAGTTTAACCCCCTCTGGGTGGGGGCCGCCTTACAATGAGCAGTTCTTC
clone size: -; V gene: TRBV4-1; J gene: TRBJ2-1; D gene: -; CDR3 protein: CASSQDRFGYEQFF; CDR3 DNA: TGCGCCAGCAGCCAAGATCGGTTCGGTTATGAGCAGTTCTTC
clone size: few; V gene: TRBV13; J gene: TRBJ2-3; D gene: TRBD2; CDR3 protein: CASSPGTSGSGGTDTQYF; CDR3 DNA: TGTGCCAGCAGCCCCGGGACTAGCGGATCGGGCGGCACAGATACGCAGTATTTT
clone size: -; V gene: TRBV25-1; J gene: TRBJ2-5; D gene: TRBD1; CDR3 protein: CASSGDRGPETQYF; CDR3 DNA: TGTGCCAGCAGTGGGGACAGGGGCCCAGAGACCCAGTACTTC
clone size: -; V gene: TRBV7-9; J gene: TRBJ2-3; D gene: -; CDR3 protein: CASSLQFGPRYDTQYF; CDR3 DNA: TGTGCCAGCAGCTTGCAATTCGGACCCCGGTATGATACGCAGTATTTT
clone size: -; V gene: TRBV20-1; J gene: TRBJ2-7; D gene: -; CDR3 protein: CSARGRWAGEGYEQYF; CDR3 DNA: TGCAGTGCCAGGGGGCGATGGGCGGGGGAAGGTTACGAGCAGTACTTC
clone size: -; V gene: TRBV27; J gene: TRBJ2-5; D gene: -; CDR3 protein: CASKDATTQYF; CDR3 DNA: TGTGCCAGCAAGGATGCGACGACCCAGTACTTC
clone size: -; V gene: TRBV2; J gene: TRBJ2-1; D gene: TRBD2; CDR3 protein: CAVSGLVLYNEQFF; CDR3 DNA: TGTGCCGTTAGCGGACTAGTCCTTTACAATGAGCAGTTCTTC
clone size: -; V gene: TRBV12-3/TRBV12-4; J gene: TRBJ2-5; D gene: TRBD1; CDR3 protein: CASRRDRGVQETQYF; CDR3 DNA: TGTGCCAGCAGAAGAGACAGGGGGGTCCAAGAGACCCAGTACTTC
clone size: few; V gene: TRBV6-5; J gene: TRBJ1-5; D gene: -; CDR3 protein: CASSVAGIRNQPQHF; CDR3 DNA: TGTGCCAGCAGTGTAGCGGGGATTCGGAATCAGCCCCAGCATTTT
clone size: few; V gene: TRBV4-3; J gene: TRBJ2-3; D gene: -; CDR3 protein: CARRALGTDTQYF; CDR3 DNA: TGCGCCAGGAGGGCCCTGGGCACAGATACGCAGTATTTT
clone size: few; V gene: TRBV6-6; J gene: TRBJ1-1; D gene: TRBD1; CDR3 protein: CASSYTPEPDRVSTEAFF; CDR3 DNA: TGTGCCAGCAGTTACACCCCCGAACCGGACAGGGTGAGCACTGAAGCTTTCTTT
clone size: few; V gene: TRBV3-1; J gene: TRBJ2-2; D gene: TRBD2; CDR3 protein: CASSFGLASGELFF; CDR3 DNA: TGTGCCAGCAGCTTCGGACTAGCATCCGGGGAGCTGTTTTTT
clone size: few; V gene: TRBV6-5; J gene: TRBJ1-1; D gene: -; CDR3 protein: CASSAAIGVTEAFF; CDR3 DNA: TGTGCCAGCAGCGCGGCCATTGGGGTCACTGAAGCTTTCTTT
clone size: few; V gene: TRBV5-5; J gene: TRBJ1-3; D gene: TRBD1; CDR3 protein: CASSGDRGNTIYF; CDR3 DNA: TGTGCCAGCAGCGGGGACAGGGGAAACACCATATATTTT
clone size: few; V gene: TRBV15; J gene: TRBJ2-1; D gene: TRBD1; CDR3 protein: CATSSKTGDEQFF; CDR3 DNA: TGTGCCACCAGCAGCAAGACAGGGGATGAGCAGTTCTTC
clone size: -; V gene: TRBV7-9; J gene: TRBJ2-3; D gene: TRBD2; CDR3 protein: CASSSPESSGAQSDTQYF; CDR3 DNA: TGTGCCAGCAGCTCCCCAGAGTCTAGCGGGGCCCAATCCGATACGCAGTATTTT
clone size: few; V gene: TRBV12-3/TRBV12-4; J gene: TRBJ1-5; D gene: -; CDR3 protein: CASSLWDSPNQPQHF; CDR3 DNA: TGTGCCAGCAGTTTATGGGATAGCCCTAATCAGCCCCAGCATTTT
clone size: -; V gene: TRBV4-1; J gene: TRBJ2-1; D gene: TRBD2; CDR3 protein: CASSPQAAGAYNEQFF; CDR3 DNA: TGCGCCAGCAGCCCTCAGGCAGCGGGGGCCTACAATGAGCAGTTCTTC
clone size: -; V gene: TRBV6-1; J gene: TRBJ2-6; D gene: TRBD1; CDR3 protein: CASSAPRDRSPGANVLTF; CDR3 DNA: TGTGCCAGCAGTGCCCCCCGGGACAGGTCACCTGGGGCCAACGTCCTGACTTTC
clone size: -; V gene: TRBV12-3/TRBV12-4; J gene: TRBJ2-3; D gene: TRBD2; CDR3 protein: CASRLSGGPSTDTQYF; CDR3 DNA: TGTGCCAGCAGGCTTAGCGGGGGCCCAAGCACAGATACGCAGTATTTT
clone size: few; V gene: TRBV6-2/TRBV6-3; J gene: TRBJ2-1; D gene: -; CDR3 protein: CASSYAASLYNEQFF; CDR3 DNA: TGTGCCAGCAGTTACGCGGCTAGCCTCTACAATGAGCAGTTCTTC
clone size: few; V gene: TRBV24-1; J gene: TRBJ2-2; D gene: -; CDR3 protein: CATSDWNTRNGTGELFF; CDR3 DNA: TGTGCCACCAGTGATTGGAACACGCGAAACGGAACCGGGGAGCTGTTTTTT
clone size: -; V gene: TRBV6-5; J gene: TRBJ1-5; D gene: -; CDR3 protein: CASSQPGTNQPQHF; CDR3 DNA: TGTGCCAGCAGCCAGCCGGGGACCAATCAGCCCCAGCATTTT
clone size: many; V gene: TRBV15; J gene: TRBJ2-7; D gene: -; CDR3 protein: CATSRAALLEQYF; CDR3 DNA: TGTGCCACCAGCAGAGCGGCCCTCCTGGAGCAGTACTTC
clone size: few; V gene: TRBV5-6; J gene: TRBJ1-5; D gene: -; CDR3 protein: CASSLGGGSNQPQHF; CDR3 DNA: TGTGCCAGCAGCTTGGGGGGAGGGAGCAATCAGCCCCAGCATTTT
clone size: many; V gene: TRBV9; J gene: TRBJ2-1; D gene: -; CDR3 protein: CASSVVGGYNEQFF; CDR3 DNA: TGTGCCAGCAGCGTAGTTGGGGGCTACAATGAGCAGTTCTTC
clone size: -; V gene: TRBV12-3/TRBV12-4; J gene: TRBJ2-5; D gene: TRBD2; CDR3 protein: CASRFGLAGKETQYF; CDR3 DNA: TGTGCCAGCAGGTTCGGATTAGCGGGGAAAGAGACCCAGTACTTC
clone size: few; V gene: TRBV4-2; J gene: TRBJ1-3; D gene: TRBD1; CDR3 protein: CASSQADRAYGNTIYF; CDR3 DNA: TGTGCCAGCAGCCAAGCCGACAGGGCTTATGGAAACACCATATATTTT
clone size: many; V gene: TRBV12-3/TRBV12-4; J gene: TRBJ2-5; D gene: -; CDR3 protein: CASTSLRKETQYF; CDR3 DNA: TGTGCCAGCACCTCCTTACGGAAAGAGACCCAGTACTTC
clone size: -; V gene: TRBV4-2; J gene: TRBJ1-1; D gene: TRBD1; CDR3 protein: CASSQVQGLNTEAFF; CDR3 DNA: TGTGCCAGCAGCCAAGTACAGGGGTTGAACACTGAAGCTTTCTTT
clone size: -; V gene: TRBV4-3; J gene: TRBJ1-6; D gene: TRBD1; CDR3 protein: CASSHLNRGPESYNSPLHF; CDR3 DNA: TGCGCCAGCAGCCACCTAAACAGGGGGCCGGAGTCCTATAATTCACCCCTCCACTTT
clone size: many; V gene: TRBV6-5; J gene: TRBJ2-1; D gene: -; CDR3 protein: CASSYLGSRSSYNEQFF; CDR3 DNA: TGTGCCAGCAGTTACCTGGGCTCCCGAAGCTCCTACAATGAGCAGTTCTTC